The clone carrying this T cell receptor (beta chain) was observed at least ten times. Antigen: not known. This CDR3 has 12 residues. CDR1 and CDR2 (germline): SGHRS, YFSETQ. Trimming stripped 7 bases from V and 4 bases from J, with 12 bases between. This record comes from a study of T cells in Graves' hyperthyroidism and ophthalmopathy. Study findings and constraints: Model predictions of ophthalmopathy came a median approximately seven months before onset. Ophthalmopathy cases were set apart from stable hyperthyroidism by a 13 V-J model.

TCR beta CDR3 region amplification was performed from RNA transcripts. TCR CDR3 underwent first-round RT-PCR with the HTBI primer set. TCRdb processed the multiplex PCR reads anew with MiXCR; each CDR3 protein has one entry. The sample records 240,000 or so distinct CDR3 sequences, about 15% being singletons. The source material was blood. V and J are TRBV5-1 and TRBJ2-7; D is possibly TRBD2 (6 bases). The TCR was taken from a woman under 30 with Graves' ophthalmopathy. As DNA, the CDR3 is TGCGCCAGCGCCGGGAGCCATTACGAGCAGTACTTC. This encodes CASAGSHYEQYF.